This T cell receptor (beta chain) was recorded in a study of blood T cell repertoires in COVID-19. Sequencing used immunoSEQ multiplex PCR; TCRdb keeps in-frame clones, though not all of them. Of about 80,000 clones listed, around 91% were seen once; the top ten hold over 1.5%. The sequencing sample was made of peripheral blood. The clonotype originates from a woman in her fifties or sixties in a cohort sampled during active COVID-19.

The CDR3 region has the DNA TGTGCCAGCACTACGATACAGGGGAATGGCTACACCTTC. Amino acid sequence: CASTTIQGNGYTF. The chain couples TRBV6-5 to TRBJ1-2, with 7 nucleotides matching TRBD1. The CDR3 spans 13 residues. With V trimmed by 7 bases and J by 6 bases, 8 bases remained unmatched. Germline CDR1 and CDR2: MNHEY and SVGAGI.